This T cell receptor beta chain was recorded in a study of CD39 and CD103 CD8 tumor-infiltrating T cells. On the study more broadly: Shown patients: HPV-positive HNSCC, HPV-negative HNSCC, ovarian cancer, melanoma.

V was pared by 0 bases and J by 7 bases, with 12 bases between. CDR3 length: 14 amino acids. Germline loops: CDR1 MNHEY, CDR2 SVGAGI. Genomic DNA came from 10,000 to 100,000 sorted cells per subset. Measured with immunoSEQ multiplex PCR; TCRdb has only the in-frame clones, and not every one. The sample yields approximately 17,000 clones, 80% to 95% seen once. The TCR sequence derives from a human donor with head and neck squamous cell carcinoma. The chain uses TRBV6-5 and TRBJ1-2, with TRBD1 as a possible D gene (6 bases). Source material: CD8+ T cells sorted from blood. Subset in this sample: total memory CD8 T cells (CD45RA-CCR7+/-) from blood or uninvolved lymph node. This CDR3 reads CASSYSAGGGGYTF. In DNA form, the CDR3 reads TGTGCCAGCAGTTACTCCGCAGGAGGGGGTGGCTACACCTTC.